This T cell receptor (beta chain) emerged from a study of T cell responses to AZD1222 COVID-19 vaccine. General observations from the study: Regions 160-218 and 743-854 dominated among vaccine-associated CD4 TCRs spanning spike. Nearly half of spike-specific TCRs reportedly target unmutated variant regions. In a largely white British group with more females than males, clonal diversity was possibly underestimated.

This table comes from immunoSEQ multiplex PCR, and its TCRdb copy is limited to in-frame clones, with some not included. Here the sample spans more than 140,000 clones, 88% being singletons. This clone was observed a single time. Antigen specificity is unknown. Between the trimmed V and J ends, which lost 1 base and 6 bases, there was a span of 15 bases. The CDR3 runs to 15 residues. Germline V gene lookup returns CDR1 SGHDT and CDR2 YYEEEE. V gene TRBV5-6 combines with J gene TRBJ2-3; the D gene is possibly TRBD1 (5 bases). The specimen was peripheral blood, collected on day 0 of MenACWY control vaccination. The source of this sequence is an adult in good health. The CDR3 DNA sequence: TGTGCCAGCAGCTTGCGCAGGGTAGGTAAGGATACGCAGTATTTT. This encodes CASSLRRVGKDTQYF.